These T cell receptor beta chains were read from a single sample in a study of blood T cell repertoires in COVID-19. Assay used: immunoSEQ multiplex PCR; TCRdb lists only in-frame clones, some missing. Of about 44,000 clones in the sample, roughly four fifths were seen once. Material: peripheral blood. The receptors stem from a human donor in a cohort sampled during active COVID-19. The CDR3 runs from the conserved cysteine through the conserved F or W. Each record gives: D gene, J gene, clone size, V gene, CDR3 DNA, CDR3 protein. A D gene is named only where the DNA matches it firmly. Part of the rows lack a size; the others show once, few, many or a class for expanded clones.

d_call: TRBD2; j_call: TRBJ2-3; clone_size: -; v_call: TRBV7-9; cdr3_nt: TGTGCCAGCAGCTTCCAGGGGACTAGTGGCGCAGATACGCAGTATTTT; cdr3_aa: CASSFQGTSGADTQYF
d_call: TRBD2; j_call: TRBJ2-3; clone_size: large; v_call: TRBV27; cdr3_nt: TGTGCCAGCAGGCTAAGCGGGGGGGGTTACACAGATACGCAGTATTTT; cdr3_aa: CASRLSGGGYTDTQYF
d_call: TRBD1; j_call: TRBJ2-1; clone_size: -; v_call: TRBV7-9; cdr3_nt: TGTGCCAGCAGCCACAGGGACAGGGGAAATGAGCAGTTCTTC; cdr3_aa: CASSHRDRGNEQFF
d_call: -; j_call: TRBJ2-5; clone_size: -; v_call: TRBV5-1; cdr3_nt: TGCGCCAGCAGCTTGACTCCAGGGTCACAAGAGACCCAGTACTTC; cdr3_aa: CASSLTPGSQETQYF
d_call: -; j_call: TRBJ2-1; clone_size: -; v_call: TRBV5-1; cdr3_nt: TGCGCCAGCAGCTTGGACAGCAGCTCCTACAATGAGCAGTTCTTC; cdr3_aa: CASSLDSSSYNEQFF
d_call: TRBD1; j_call: TRBJ2-5; clone_size: -; v_call: TRBV7-6; cdr3_nt: TGTGCCAGCAGCTTGGGACAGGGGCCGGAGACCCAGTACTTC; cdr3_aa: CASSLGQGPETQYF
d_call: -; j_call: TRBJ1-2; clone_size: -; v_call: TRBV2; cdr3_nt: TGTGCCAGCAGTGATTTAGGAGGGAGAAAGGATGGCTACACCTTC; cdr3_aa: CASSDLGGRKDGYTF
d_call: TRBD1; j_call: TRBJ1-4; clone_size: -; v_call: TRBV5-1; cdr3_nt: TGCGCCAGCAGTCGGACAGGGGCTACTAATGAAAAACTGTTTTTT; cdr3_aa: CASSRTGATNEKLFF
d_call: TRBD2; j_call: TRBJ2-1; clone_size: -; v_call: TRBV5-1; cdr3_nt: TGCGCCAGCACCGAACTAGCGGGGGGTACCGATGAGCAGTTCTTC; cdr3_aa: CASTELAGGTDEQFF
d_call: -; j_call: TRBJ1-5; clone_size: -; v_call: TRBV7-9; cdr3_nt: TGTGCCAGCAGCCCCTATAGCAATCAGCCCCAGCATTTT; cdr3_aa: CASSPYSNQPQHF
d_call: -; j_call: TRBJ2-3; clone_size: once; v_call: TRBV7-2; cdr3_nt: TGTGCCAGCAGTTTCCCCGGGGGGCAGACAGATACGCAGTATTTT; cdr3_aa: CASSFPGGQTDTQYF
d_call: -; j_call: TRBJ1-3; clone_size: -; v_call: TRBV5-5; cdr3_nt: TGTGCCAGCAGCTTGGACTCGAGGCCTAAAGGAAACACCATATATTTT; cdr3_aa: CASSLDSRPKGNTIYF
d_call: TRBD1; j_call: TRBJ2-2; clone_size: -; v_call: TRBV19; cdr3_nt: TGTGCCAGTACCATCCAGGGGGTCGGGGAGCTGTTTTTT; cdr3_aa: CASTIQGVGELFF
d_call: TRBD1; j_call: TRBJ1-4; clone_size: -; v_call: TRBV5-1; cdr3_nt: TGCGCCAGCACCAAAGACAGGGGAGGGGGTAGAGAAAAACTGTTTTTT; cdr3_aa: CASTKDRGGGREKLFF
d_call: -; j_call: TRBJ1-1; clone_size: -; v_call: TRBV6-1; cdr3_nt: TGTGCCAGCAGTGAACGGAGGGACGCTGAAGCTTTCTTT; cdr3_aa: CASSERRDAEAFF
d_call: -; j_call: TRBJ1-2; clone_size: -; v_call: TRBV2; cdr3_nt: TGTGCCAGCACCCGTGGGGCAGCGAACTATGGCTACACCTTC; cdr3_aa: CASTRGAANYGYTF
d_call: -; j_call: TRBJ1-3; clone_size: -; v_call: TRBV5-1; cdr3_nt: TGCGCCAGCAGCAGGACTGGCCCTCTCGGAAACACCATATATTTT; cdr3_aa: CASSRTGPLGNTIYF
d_call: TRBD1; j_call: TRBJ2-3; clone_size: -; v_call: TRBV9; cdr3_nt: TGTGCCAGCAGCGGGACAGGGTTTGCGCAGTATTTT; cdr3_aa: CASSGTGFAQYF
d_call: TRBD1; j_call: TRBJ2-3; clone_size: few; v_call: TRBV5-1; cdr3_nt: TGCGCCAGCAGCTTGGTTGGGGGACAGGGCACAGATACGCAGTATTTT; cdr3_aa: CASSLVGGQGTDTQYF
d_call: -; j_call: TRBJ1-2; clone_size: once; v_call: TRBV14; cdr3_nt: TGTGCCAGCAGCCAAGACCCTGCAGGAAACTATGGCTACACCTTC; cdr3_aa: CASSQDPAGNYGYTF
d_call: TRBD2; j_call: TRBJ2-5; clone_size: -; v_call: TRBV7-6; cdr3_nt: TGTGCCAGCAGCTTTTTCGGACAACGGGGGGGAGAGACCCAGTACTTC; cdr3_aa: CASSFFGQRGGETQYF
d_call: TRBD2; j_call: TRBJ2-2; clone_size: -; v_call: TRBV2; cdr3_nt: TGTGCCAGCTACCATGGGACTAGCTTTTCTGGGGAGCTGTTTTTT; cdr3_aa: CASYHGTSFSGELFF
d_call: TRBD1; j_call: TRBJ1-4; clone_size: -; v_call: TRBV5-4; cdr3_nt: TGTGCCAGCAGCTTACAGACAGGGAATGAAAAACTGTTTTTT; cdr3_aa: CASSLQTGNEKLFF
d_call: -; j_call: TRBJ1-1; clone_size: -; v_call: TRBV9; cdr3_nt: TGTGCCAGCAGCGCCGTCATTGGGGCGCCCGCTTTCTTT; cdr3_aa: CASSAVIGAPAFF
d_call: -; j_call: TRBJ1-1; clone_size: -; v_call: TRBV10-3; cdr3_nt: TGTGCCATCAGTGAGAGGGGGACGGAGACTGAAGCTTTCTTT; cdr3_aa: CAISERGTETEAFF
d_call: -; j_call: TRBJ2-2; clone_size: -; v_call: TRBV6-4; cdr3_nt: TGTGCCAGCAGAATTGAACAGGGATCCGGGGAGCTGTTTTTT; cdr3_aa: CASRIEQGSGELFF
d_call: -; j_call: TRBJ2-3; clone_size: -; v_call: TRBV3-1/TRBV3-2; cdr3_nt: TGTGCCAGCAGCCAAGCGGTGGCGGTAGGCACAGATACGCAGTATTTT; cdr3_aa: CASSQAVAVGTDTQYF
d_call: TRBD2; j_call: TRBJ2-5; clone_size: -; v_call: TRBV7-7; cdr3_nt: TGTGCTAGCAGCCCCAGACTAGCGGGGGGACAAGAGACCCAGTACTTC; cdr3_aa: CASSPRLAGGQETQYF
d_call: TRBD1; j_call: TRBJ2-5; clone_size: -; v_call: TRBV5-1; cdr3_nt: TGCGCCAGCAGCACCGACAGGGGGCTTGGGACCCAGTACTTC; cdr3_aa: CASSTDRGLGTQYF
d_call: TRBD1; j_call: TRBJ1-5; clone_size: -; v_call: TRBV10-3; cdr3_nt: TGTGCCATCAGCGGCGGTCAGGGGGCCCCCAATCAGCCCCAGCATTTT; cdr3_aa: CAISGGQGAPNQPQHF
d_call: -; j_call: TRBJ2-7; clone_size: -; v_call: TRBV6-2/TRBV6-3; cdr3_nt: TGTGCCAGCAGTTACAGGCTAGTACCCTACGAGCAGTACTTC; cdr3_aa: CASSYRLVPYEQYF
d_call: -; j_call: TRBJ2-3; clone_size: -; v_call: TRBV19; cdr3_nt: TGTGCCAGTAGTATAGATCCTAGGACGGGAAAGGGCACAGATACGCAGTATTTT; cdr3_aa: CASSIDPRTGKGTDTQYF
d_call: TRBD1; j_call: TRBJ1-1; clone_size: -; v_call: TRBV4-2; cdr3_nt: TGTGCCAGCACCGACAGGGACAGGGGTTCTGAAGCTTTCTTT; cdr3_aa: CASTDRDRGSEAFF
d_call: TRBD2; j_call: TRBJ2-3; clone_size: -; v_call: TRBV7-8; cdr3_nt: TGTGCCACCGGACTAGCGGGGGGGAACACAGATACGCAGTATTTT; cdr3_aa: CATGLAGGNTDTQYF
d_call: -; j_call: TRBJ2-6; clone_size: -; v_call: TRBV11-2; cdr3_nt: TGTGCCAGCAGCTTAGGACTACAGCCGACCTCTGGGGCCAACGTCCTGACTTTC; cdr3_aa: CASSLGLQPTSGANVLTF
d_call: -; j_call: TRBJ2-1; clone_size: -; v_call: TRBV19; cdr3_nt: TGTGCCAGTAGTATAGATTCCCCTAAGAGCCGACAGGTTCAGGGTGAGCAGTTCTTC; cdr3_aa: CASSIDSPKSRQVQGEQFF
d_call: TRBD1; j_call: TRBJ2-5; clone_size: -; v_call: TRBV6-5; cdr3_nt: TGTGCCAGCAGATCCGGGACAGCTCAAGAGACCCAGTACTTC; cdr3_aa: CASRSGTAQETQYF
d_call: TRBD1; j_call: TRBJ1-2; clone_size: -; v_call: TRBV6-1; cdr3_nt: TGTGCCAGCAGTGATATTAGACAGGGGGCGGGCGGCTACACCTTC; cdr3_aa: CASSDIRQGAGGYTF
d_call: TRBD2; j_call: TRBJ2-3; clone_size: -; v_call: TRBV6-2/TRBV6-3; cdr3_nt: TGTGCCAGCAGTTCCGGGACTAGCGGGGGGGCTGGCACAGATACGCAGTATTTT; cdr3_aa: CASSSGTSGGAGTDTQYF
d_call: -; j_call: TRBJ1-6; clone_size: few; v_call: TRBV4-2; cdr3_nt: TGTGCCAGCAGCGATAGCGACAGGTATTCACCCCTCCACTTT; cdr3_aa: CASSDSDRYSPLHF
d_call: -; j_call: TRBJ1-5; clone_size: -; v_call: TRBV10-3; cdr3_nt: TGTGCCATCAGTCAGGGGAGTAATCAGCCCCAGCATTTT; cdr3_aa: CAISQGSNQPQHF
d_call: -; j_call: TRBJ1-3; clone_size: -; v_call: TRBV4-2; cdr3_nt: TGTGCCAGCAGCCCGGTCGACTCTGGAAACACCATATATTTT; cdr3_aa: CASSPVDSGNTIYF
d_call: -; j_call: TRBJ1-6; clone_size: many; v_call: TRBV7-3; cdr3_nt: TGTGCCAGCAGCTTAGGTTCAGGGGAAAATTCACCCCTCCACTTT; cdr3_aa: CASSLGSGENSPLHF
d_call: -; j_call: TRBJ2-1; clone_size: -; v_call: TRBV5-6; cdr3_nt: TGTGCCAGCAGCTCGGGGTCCCTAGTTGAGCAGTTCTTC; cdr3_aa: CASSSGSLVEQFF
d_call: TRBD2; j_call: TRBJ2-5; clone_size: -; v_call: TRBV4-1; cdr3_nt: TGCGCCAGCAGCCAAGATCTGCTCGGGACTAGGGCCGAGGGGGACCAAGAGACCCAGTACTTC; cdr3_aa: CASSQDLLGTRAEGDQETQYF
d_call: -; j_call: TRBJ1-1; clone_size: -; v_call: TRBV2; cdr3_nt: TGTGCCAGCAGTGAGGCAGGGGCGCTTGCAGCTTTCTTT; cdr3_aa: CASSEAGALAAFF
d_call: TRBD1; j_call: TRBJ1-5; clone_size: -; v_call: TRBV6-1; cdr3_nt: TGTGCCAGCAGTGGAGTACCTCAGGGGGCCGGGGGCAATCAGCCCCAGCATTTT; cdr3_aa: CASSGVPQGAGGNQPQHF
d_call: -; j_call: TRBJ2-3; clone_size: -; v_call: TRBV19; cdr3_nt: TGTGCCAGTAGCAGGGGGACTAGAAGCACAGATACGCAGTATTTT; cdr3_aa: CASSRGTRSTDTQYF
d_call: TRBD2; j_call: TRBJ2-1; clone_size: -; v_call: TRBV9; cdr3_nt: TGTGCCAGCAGCTCTAGCGGGGAGTTCTACAATGAGCAGTTCTTC; cdr3_aa: CASSSSGEFYNEQFF